A single sample is the source of the 16 T cell receptor beta chains below, sequenced in a study of vaccination and CD4 T cells after COVID-19. These receptors have no known antigen. Noted treatment: roughly 11-day PBMC culture with coronavirus spike peptide pools or control peptides (ViraFEST assay). An Oncomine TCR Beta short-read assay was used to sequence the DNA from cultured CD4+ T cells. TCRdb passed the PCR reads through MiXCR, listing each CDR3 protein once. The sample holds under 25,000 distinct CDR3 sequences, roughly 40% seen once. The sequences come from CD4+ T cells from blood, cultured in vitro, collected after SARS-CoV-2 vaccination. Receptors were obtained from a human donor who had recovered from COVID-19.

In this sample, this clonotype is medium-sized. This chain connects TRBV6-2 or TRBV6-3 to TRBJ1-1; D is ambiguous. The germline CDR1 and CDR2 sequences are MNHEY and SVGEGT. This CDR3 has 15 residues. Trimming took off 6 bases at V and 3 bases at J, with 17 bases between the two ends. The CDR3 DNA follows: TGTGCCAGCAGAATGGACGGCAGACACCACACTGAAGCTTTCTTT. Translation: CASRMDGRHHTEAFF.

The chain joins TRBV27 to TRBJ1-6; D possibly corresponds to TRBD1 (6 bases). With 5 bases removed from V and 9 bases from J, the gap between germline ends came to 20 bases. This CDR3 is 16 amino acids long. CDR1 is MNHEY and CDR2 is SMNVEV in the germline V gene (reference sequence). CDR3 sequence: CASSTAIQGTGSPLHF. The CDR3 bases are TGTGCCAGCAGTACAGCGATACAGGGTACAGGTTCACCCCTCCACTTT.

The sample holds one count of this clonotype. V and J are TRBV7-8 and TRBJ1-3, with 7 bases that match TRBD1. The V gene's germline CDR1 is SGHVS and CDR2 FQNEAQ. The CDR3 spans 17 residues. The V gene end was trimmed by 3 bases and the J gene end by 2 bases; junction bases not matched to a gene: 10. The CDR3 coding sequence is TGTGCCAGCAGCTTGGCTCCCGGGACAGCTACTGGAAACACCATATATTTT. Its protein product is CASSLAPGTATGNTIYF. The full variable domain, in which reference TRBV7-8 and TRBJ1-3 provide the parts outside the CDR3, is GAGVSQSPRYKVAKRGQDVALRCDPISGHVSLFWYQQALGQGPEFLTYFQNEAQLDKSGLPSDRFFAERPEGSVSTLKIQRTQQEDSAVYLCASSLAPGTATGNTIYFGEGSWLTVV.

This clonotype was counted between two and nine times. The CDR3 DNA follows: TGTGCCAGCAGTACCAAGTCCGGGTATAGCAATCAGCCCCAGCATTTT. Its translation is CASSTKSGYSNQPQHF. The V gene is TRBV6-2 or TRBV6-3, the J gene TRBJ1-5; unclear D gene. There are 16 residues in the CDR3. Germline CDR1 reads MNHEY; CDR2 reads SVGEGT. The ends were cut back, 5 bases at V and 0 bases at J, with 14 bases in the middle.

This clonotype has only a few counts. The chain links TRBV6-2 or TRBV6-3 to TRBJ2-3; D uncertain. The length of the CDR3 is 17 residues. V shed 5 bases and J shed 3 bases, with 21 bases lying between them. Germline values: CDR1 MNHEY, CDR2 SVGEGT. The CDR3 coding sequence is TGTGCCAGCAGTCCACAAGGATCTGGCCTGGGGACAGATACGCAGTATTTT. It yields the protein CASSPQGSGLGTDTQYF.

V and J are TRBV11-3 and TRBJ2-1, with D possibly being TRBD2 (6 bases). V lost 4 bases to trimming and J lost 1 base, with 14 bases between them. The CDR3 is made up of 16 amino acids. Germline CDR1 SGHNT, CDR2 YENEEA. CDR3 protein: CASSSRGGASYNEQFF. The CDR3 DNA reads as TGTGCCAGCAGCTCCCGCGGAGGGGCTTCCTACAATGAGCAGTTCTTC.

This chain links TRBV12-3 or TRBV12-4 with TRBJ2-5, with D possibly being TRBD1 or TRBD2 (7 bases each). This CDR3 is built from 17 residues. Trimming left V 6 bases short and J 1 base short, with 21 bases between. Written as DNA, the CDR3 is TGTGCCAGCAGCCTAAAAGTGGCAGGGGGGGGCCAAGAGACCCAGTACTTC. Amino acid sequence: CASSLKVAGGGQETQYF.

The rearrangement joins TRBV5-4 to TRBJ1-2; 7 bases agree with TRBD1. The germline CDR1 and CDR2 sequences are SGHNT and YYREEE (reference sequence). The ends lost 3 bases at V and 7 bases at J; junction bases unmatched: 9. The CDR3 has 14 residues. This chain's CDR3 is CASSSTGDGPGYTF. Here the CDR3 DNA reads TGTGCCAGCAGCTCCACAGGGGATGGGCCTGGCTACACCTTC.

This clonotype has just a few counts. V usage is TRBV20-1 and J usage is TRBJ1-2; no clear D gene. This CDR3 comprises 13 residues. Trimming took off 5 bases at V and 4 bases at J, with 14 bases between the two ends. CDR1 and CDR2 from the germline V gene are DFQATT and SNEGSKA (reference sequence). The CDR3 is CSAGGDGSYGYTF. For the CDR3, the DNA is TGCAGTGCTGGCGGTGACGGTTCCTATGGCTACACCTTC.

A single count supports this clonotype. V and J are TRBV20-1 and TRBJ1-2; D is unresolved. There are 12 residues in the CDR3. CDR1 is DFQATT and CDR2 is SNEGSKA in the germline V gene (reference sequence). Trimming removed 6 bases at V and 8 bases at J, with 16 bases between. The CDR3 nucleotides are TGCAGTGCGGATATCAGAAGCGGCGGCTACACCTTC. Protein: CSADIRSGGYTF.

This clonotype is judged medium-sized. The rearrangement uses TRBV7-2 and TRBJ2-7, with no clear D. Trimming removed 5 bases from V and 1 base from J, with 9 bases in between. The CDR3 is made up of 13 amino acids. Germline values: CDR1 SGHTA, CDR2 FQGNSA. In DNA, the CDR3 is TGTGCCAGCAGCGGACGCGGTTCCTACGAGCAGTACTTC. It encodes CASSGRGSYEQYF.

The chain employs TRBV20-1 and TRBJ1-6, with 10 positions matching TRBD1. This CDR3 comprises 15 residues. After removal of 1 base from V and 10 bases from J, the junction contained 7 bases not matched to a gene. Per germline, CDR1 DFQATT and CDR2 SNEGSKA (reference sequence). This chain's CDR3 is CSARGGDRGKSPLHF. The CDR3 DNA sequence: TGCAGTGCTAGAGGGGGGGACAGGGGTAAATCACCCCTCCACTTT.

The CDR3 nucleotides read TGCAGTGCGACACCGGATCCTGCGTCTGAGCAGTTCTTC. As protein: CSATPDPASEQFF. The chain combines TRBV20-1 with TRBJ2-1; D not certain. Germline-derived CDR1 and CDR2 are DFQATT and SNEGSKA (reference sequence). Trimming cost V 6 bases and J 9 bases, with 18 bases left between them. The CDR3 sequence is 13 residues long.

V gene TRBV6-2 or TRBV6-3 combines with J gene TRBJ1-1; D possibly corresponds to TRBD1 (5 bases). Trimming removed 4 bases at V and 4 bases at J, with 10 bases between. Germline CDR1 and CDR2: MNHEY and SVGEGT. The CDR3 covers 13 residues. CDR3 amino acids: CASSSATVTEAFF. The CDR3 nucleotides are TGTGCCAGCAGTTCCGCGACAGTCACTGAAGCTTTCTTT.

This clonotype turned up a few times. This chain joins TRBV11-3 and TRBJ1-2; D not resolved. This CDR3 comprises 14 residues. CDR1 and CDR2 (germline): SGHNT, YENEEA. Trimming pared 1 base from V and 8 bases from J, leaving 14 bases between. The CDR3 protein is CASSLVEGAEGYTF. In DNA form, the CDR3 reads TGTGCCAGCAGCTTAGTTGAGGGAGCGGAAGGCTACACCTTC.

The chain's CDR3 is CASSPALFGPLNYGYTF. The DNA for the CDR3 is TGTGCCAGCAGCCCCGCCCTGTTCGGGCCTCTTAACTATGGCTACACCTTC. This chain links TRBV9 with TRBJ1-2; D unresolved. The germline V gene has CDR1 SGDLS and CDR2 YYNGEE. This CDR3 has 17 residues. Trimming took 4 bases from V and 1 from J, leaving 20 bases between them.